These 21 T cell receptor beta chains originate from one sample sequenced in a study of glioma-infiltrating T cells after dendritic cell vaccination. Assay: immunoSEQ multiplex PCR; the TCRdb copy retains only in-frame clones and omits some. The sample has tens of thousands of clones; roughly 87% are singletons. The specimen was blood, collected before dendritic cell vaccination. The receptor source for this set is a human donor with glioblastoma.

The rearrangement links TRBV28 to TRBJ2-5, with no clear D. The length of the CDR3 is 12 residues. The germline CDR1 and CDR2 sequences are MDHEN and SYDVKM. The V end lost 4 bases, the J end lost 2 bases, and 5 bases lay between the germline ends. CDR3 amino acids: CASSSGQETQYF. The DNA of the CDR3 is TGTGCCAGCAGTTCGGGTCAAGAGACCCAGTACTTC.

This clone came up once. The chain carries TRBV9 and TRBJ2-2; no firm D call. Germline CDR1 is SGDLS and CDR2 is YYNGEE. The CDR3 length is 12 residues. V shed 4 bases and J shed 5 bases, with 6 bases lying between them. Written as DNA, the CDR3 is TGTGCCAGCAGCCCCAGAACCGGGGAGCTGTTTTTT. It translates to CASSPRTGELFF.

The V and J genes are TRBV5-1 and TRBJ2-3; 10 bases fit TRBD2. V gave up 7 bases and J gave up 2 bases; unmatched junction bases: 10. The CDR3 sequence is 16 residues long. In germline, CDR1 is SGHRS, CDR2 YFSETQ. In nucleotides, the CDR3 is TGCGCCAGCCACCTTACTAGCGGGATTTCCACAGATACGCAGTATTTT. It specifies CASHLTSGISTDTQYF. Full variable domain (outside the CDR3, taken from reference TRBV5-1 and TRBJ2-3): KAGVTQTPRYLIKTRGQQVTLSCSPISGHRSVSWYQQTPGQGLQFLFEYFSETQRNKGNFPGRFSGRQFSNSRSEMNVSTLELGDSALYLCASHLTSGISTDTQYFGPGTRLTVL.

This rearrangement joins TRBV5-6 to TRBJ2-5; TRBD1 matches 8 bases. The CDR3 runs 14 residues. Germline CDR1 reads SGHDT; CDR2 reads YYEEEE. J was trimmed by 3 bases and V by 1 base; bases with no gene match: 2. This CDR3 reads CASSLQTGEETQYF. The CDR3 region has the DNA TGTGCCAGCAGCTTGCAGACAGGGGAAGAGACCCAGTACTTC.

This clone was detected a few times. V gene TRBV28 combines with J gene TRBJ2-2; 7 nucleotides match TRBD2. This CDR3 has 16 residues. V lost 0 bases, J lost 7 bases, and 8 bases stayed unmatched. CDR1 and CDR2 (germline): MDHEN, SYDVKM. In DNA, the CDR3 is TGTGCCAGCAGTTTATGGGGGGGGAATCGCGACGGGGAGCTGTTTTTT. Residues: CASSLWGGNRDGELFF. Variable domain in full (rest from reference TRBV28 and TRBJ2-2): DVKVTQSSRYLVKRTGEKVFLECVQDMDHENMFWYRQDPGLGLRLIYFSYDVKMKEKGDIPEGYSVSREKKERFSLILESASTNQTSMYLCASSLWGGNRDGELFFGEGSRLTVL.

The chain has TRBV5-1 and TRBJ1-4, with TRBD1 as a possible D gene (5 bases). This CDR3 spans 17 amino acids. V was cut by 4 bases and J by 5 bases, with 21 bases left in between. Germline V gives CDR1 SGHRS, CDR2 YFSETQ. The CDR3 loop reads CASSQNPGAGGNEKLFF. CDR3 sequence (DNA): TGCGCCAGCAGCCAAAATCCTGGGGCTGGGGGGAATGAAAAACTGTTTTTT.

This clone was seen only once. The chain employs TRBV7-6 and TRBJ2-7; no reliable D call. CDR1 and CDR2 from the germline V gene are SGHVS and FNYEAQ. Trimming took 5 bases from V and 3 from J, leaving 5 bases between them. CDR3 length equals 11 residues. CDR3 in DNA: TGTGCCAGCAGCCCGTACTACGAGCAGTACTTC. Its translation: CASSPYYEQYF.

The J gene is TRBJ1-2, the V gene TRBV19, with 8 bases identical to TRBD1. The J segment lost 4 bases and the V segment lost 5 bases, leaving 6 bases of the junction unmatched. The germline V gene encodes CDR1 LNHDA and CDR2 SQIVND (reference sequence). The CDR3 is 14 amino acids. The chain's CDR3 is CASSGDRPPYGYTF. In nucleotides, the CDR3 is TGTGCCAGTAGTGGGGACAGGCCCCCCTATGGCTACACCTTC.

The rearrangement links TRBV9 to TRBJ2-2; TRBD2 is a possible D gene (5 bases). CDR3 size: 15 residues. Trimming removed 5 bases at V and 0 bases at J, with 11 bases between. In germline, CDR1 is SGDLS, CDR2 YYNGEE. This CDR3 is CASSDRGSNTGELFF. CDR3 bases: TGTGCCAGCAGTGATAGAGGGTCGAACACCGGGGAGCTGTTTTTT.

The V call is TRBV7-3, the J call TRBJ2-5, with 12 bases aligning to TRBD2. J gave up 5 bases and V 5 bases, and 6 bases lay outside the gene matches. Germline CDR1 reads SGHTA; CDR2 reads FQGTGA. There are 15 residues in the CDR3. CDR3 DNA sequence: TGTGCCAGCAGCGCTAGCGGGAGGGCCGGTGAGACCCAGTACTTC. Protein product: CASSASGRAGETQYF.

This chain uses TRBV5-1 with TRBJ1-1; TRBD1 matches 7 bases. The CDR3 has 14 residues. V dropped 1 base and J dropped 1; count of bases not matched to a gene: 1. Germline V gene data show CDR1 as SGHRS and CDR2 as YFSETQ. The CDR3 here is CASSLRTGNTEAFF. CDR3 bases: TGCGCCAGCAGCTTGAGGACAGGGAACACTGAAGCTTTCTTT.

The V call is TRBV5-1, the J call TRBJ2-1, with TRBD2 identical over 11 bases. CDR3 length: 16 amino acids. The germline CDR1 and CDR2 sequences are SGHRS and YFSETQ. With V trimmed by 4 bases and J by 5 bases, 8 bases remained unmatched. The CDR3 spells CASSLRTSGSHNEQFF. The CDR3 DNA sequence: TGCGCCAGCAGCCTGCGGACTAGCGGGTCTCACAATGAGCAGTTCTTC.

This clone came up a few times. V is TRBV19 and J is TRBJ1-5, with D unclear. Trimming left V 6 bases short and J 2 bases short, with 14 bases between. CDR1 is LNHDA and CDR2 is SQIVND in the germline V gene (reference sequence). This CDR3 contains 15 residues. CDR3 residues: CASSPTQRRNQPQHF. The CDR3 DNA is TGTGCCAGTAGCCCGACGCAGCGACGCAATCAGCCCCAGCATTTT.

This sequence joins TRBV7-9 and TRBJ2-2, with a weak D call TRBD2 (6 bases). Per the germline V gene, CDR1 is SEHNR and CDR2 is FQNEAQ (reference sequence). Trimming pared 6 bases from V and 0 bases from J, leaving 17 bases between. This CDR3 comprises 17 residues. CDR3 loop: CASSRVAGLTNTGELFF. The CDR3 region has the DNA TGTGCCAGCAGTCGGGTGGCGGGACTGACGAACACCGGGGAGCTGTTTTTT.

The V gene is TRBV28, the J gene TRBJ2-3; 8 bases match TRBD2. The CDR3 is made up of 16 amino acids. Germline lookup yields CDR1 MDHEN and CDR2 SYDVKM. The ends lost 3 bases at V and 3 bases at J; junction bases unmatched: 8. The CDR3, as DNA: TGTGCCAGCAGTTTCTCCGCGGCGGGAGGAACAGATACGCAGTATTTT. This sequence encodes CASSFSAAGGTDTQYF.

The chain is built from TRBV25-1 and TRBJ2-5, with D possibly being TRBD1 (6 bases). Germline V lookup: CDR1 MGHDK, CDR2 SYGVNS. Trimming left V 10 bases short and J 6 bases short, with 21 bases between. This CDR3 contains 14 residues. The CDR3 reads CATLGAARGQTQYF. In nucleotides, the CDR3 is TGTGCCACCCTGGGGGCAGCCCGGGGACAGACCCAGTACTTC.

This clone was seen a handful of times. This rearrangement joins TRBV7-9 to TRBJ2-1; no clear D. CDR1 is SEHNR, CDR2 FQNEAQ, per germline (reference sequence). The length of the CDR3 is 16 residues. V was trimmed by 1 base and J by 4 bases, leaving 14 bases between them. The CDR3 region is CASSLVRLVTYNEQFF. The CDR3 nucleotides are TGTGCCAGCAGCTTAGTTAGGCTAGTGACTTACAATGAGCAGTTCTTC.

A note on this clone: Its ends do not fully match the called genes, so a read error is possible. V and J are TRBV7-2 and TRBJ2-7; a possible D gene is TRBD2 (5 bases). Germline V gene data show CDR1 as SGHTA and CDR2 as FQGNSA. The CDR3 covers 14 residues. CDR3 loop: CASSLGPGSYGQYF. The CDR3 DNA reads as TGTGCCAGCAGCTTAGGGCCGGGATCCTACGGGCAGTACTTC. The whole variable domain, remainder taken from reference TRBV7-2 and TRBJ2-7, is GAGVSQSPSNKVTEKGKDVELRCDPISGHTALYWYRQSLGQGLEFLIYFQGNSAPDKSGLPSDRFSAERTGGSVSTLTIQRTQQEDSAVYLCASSLGPGSYGQYFGPGTRLTVT.

The chain has TRBV5-1 and TRBJ2-1, with D unclear. Germline-derived CDR1 and CDR2 are SGHRS and YFSETQ. V was trimmed by 0 bases and J by 0 bases, leaving 13 bases between them. The CDR3 is 17 residues long. The CDR3 here is CASSLESVLSSYNEQFF. The CDR3 DNA reads as TGCGCCAGCAGCTTGGAGTCGGTTTTGAGCTCCTACAATGAGCAGTTCTTC.

This chain links TRBV6-1 with TRBJ2-5; unclear D gene. CDR3 size: 14 residues. The V end lost 6 bases, the J end lost 5 bases, and 16 bases lay between the germline ends. From germline, CDR1 is MNHNS and CDR2 SASEGT. The DNA of the CDR3 is TGTGCCAGCAGAATCGCTGTACGGCGGGAGACCCAGTACTTC. This encodes CASRIAVRRETQYF.

The chain uses TRBV7-8 and TRBJ1-6; D perhaps matches TRBD1 (6 bases). From germline, CDR1 is SGHVS and CDR2 FQNEAQ. The CDR3 runs to 15 residues. V lost 2 bases, J lost 6 bases, and 11 bases lay in between. CDR3 sequence: CASSLRDIRNSPLHF. The CDR3 DNA reads TGTGCCAGCAGCTTACGGGACATCCGTAATTCACCCCTCCACTTT.